This is a list of T cell receptor beta chains from one sample in a study of blood T cell repertoires in COVID-19. TCRdb keeps only in-frame clones here, not all; method: immunoSEQ multiplex PCR. The table lists 450,000 to 500,000 clones, approximately 85% of them singletons. Specimen: peripheral blood. The receptor set was obtained from a human donor in a cohort sampled during active COVID-19. The CDR3 runs from the conserved cysteine through the conserved F or W. A D gene is named only where the DNA matches it firmly. Clone size, where shown, is once, few, many, or a class for clones that have expanded.

-	TRBV11-1	-	TRBJ2-7	TGTGCCAGCAGCCCGGAGGGCCGGAGTTCCTACGAGCAGTACTTC	CASSPEGRSSYEQYF
TRBD1	TRBV19	-	TRBJ1-4	TGTGCCAGTAGAATTTTCACCGGGACAGGGGATGAAAAACTGTTTTTT	CASRIFTGTGDEKLFF
TRBD1	TRBV4-1	-	TRBJ2-7	TGCGCCAGCAGCCAAGACCGGGACAGGGTAGGATCCGAGCAGTACTTC	CASSQDRDRVGSEQYF
-	TRBV6-5	-	TRBJ1-2	TGTGCCAGCACGGGCGGAGACAGCTATGGCTACACCTTC	CASTGGDSYGYTF
TRBD2	TRBV7-3	-	TRBJ2-5	TGTGCCAGCAGCTTGGCGGGAGAGGGAGAGACCCAGTACTTC	CASSLAGEGETQYF
TRBD2	TRBV12-3/TRBV12-4	-	TRBJ2-7	TGTGCCACCGGACTAGCGGGAGTGGACGAGCAGTACTTC	CATGLAGVDEQYF
TRBD1	TRBV30	-	TRBJ1-2	TGTGCCTGGAGCACAGGGGACGACTATGGCTACACCTTC	CAWSTGDDYGYTF
-	TRBV5-5	-	TRBJ2-1	TGTGCCAGCAGCCAGACAGGATTTTACAATGAGCAGTTCTTC	CASSQTGFYNEQFF
TRBD1	TRBV7-6	-	TRBJ2-6	TGTGCCAGCAGCTTAGCTATGACAGGGTCTGGGGCCAACGTCCTGACTTTC	CASSLAMTGSGANVLTF
-	TRBV5-6	-	TRBJ2-7	TGTGCCAGCAGCTTGGCTGGAGCGGGCGCCTACGAGCAGTACTTC	CASSLAGAGAYEQYF
TRBD2	TRBV5-1	few	TRBJ2-5	TGCGCCAGCAACTTCATAGCGGGAGCGGAGACCCAGTACTTC	CASNFIAGAETQYF
TRBD2	TRBV7-3	-	TRBJ2-1	TGTGCCAGCAGCTTAAAGGCCTTGGGCGGGGGGCTCTCCTACAATGAGCAGTTCTTC	CASSLKALGGGLSYNEQFF
TRBD1	TRBV12-5	-	TRBJ1-4	TGTGCTAGTGGTTACAGGGGACAGGTAATAACTGCAACTAATGAAAAACTGTTTTTT	CASGYRGQVITATNEKLFF
-	TRBV7-3	-	TRBJ2-1	TGTGCCAGCAGCTTAAGACTACACAATGAGCAGTTCTTC	CASSLRLHNEQFF
-	TRBV27	few	TRBJ2-6	TGTGCCAGCACAGGGGTAGAGGCTGGGGCCAACGTCCTGACTTTC	CASTGVEAGANVLTF
-	TRBV5-8	-	TRBJ1-2	TGTGCCAGCAGCTTGGCAGGGAGGGTGACTACCGGCTACACCTTC	CASSLAGRVTTGYTF
TRBD2	TRBV4-3	-	TRBJ2-2	TGCGCCAGCAGCCAACTTAGCGGGAGGGGCGGGGAGCTGTTTTTT	CASSQLSGRGGELFF
-	TRBV5-6	-	TRBJ1-5	TGTGCCAGCAGCACCTCGTGGACAGCCGTGGGCAATCAGCCCCAGCATTTT	CASSTSWTAVGNQPQHF
-	TRBV19	-	TRBJ1-3	TGTGCCAGTAGAGGGGCCCCAGGAAACACCATATATTTT	CASRGAPGNTIYF
TRBD2	TRBV30	once	TRBJ2-1	TGTGCCTGGAGTGTCGTACTAGCGTCCTACAATGAGCAGTTCTTC	CAWSVVLASYNEQFF
TRBD1	TRBV19	-	TRBJ2-5	TGTGCCAGCGGACAGGTTCAAGAGACCCAGTACTTC	CASGQVQETQYF
-	TRBV6-5	-	TRBJ2-1	TGTGCCAGCATGCTAGGAATAGCAGACTACAATGAGCAGTTCTTC	CASMLGIADYNEQFF
-	TRBV7-8	-	TRBJ1-3	TGTGCCAGCAGCTTAGCCCAGGGGCGAGGAAACACCATATATTTT	CASSLAQGRGNTIYF
TRBD2	TRBV20-1	-	TRBJ2-7	TGCAGTGCTAGTAGTCCTAGCGGGAGTGTAAGTCCCCACGAGCAGTACTTC	CSASSPSGSVSPHEQYF
TRBD1	TRBV5-5	-	TRBJ2-3	TGTGCCAGCAGCCTCGGGACAGACACAGATACGCAGTATTTT	CASSLGTDTDTQYF
TRBD2	TRBV7-2	-	TRBJ2-3	TGTGCCAGCAGCTTACTAGCGGGAGGCTCAGATACGCAGTATTTT	CASSLLAGGSDTQYF
TRBD2	TRBV2	-	TRBJ2-1	TGTGCCAGCAGTGATCAACTAGCGGGAGTTAATGAGCAGTTCTTC	CASSDQLAGVNEQFF
TRBD1	TRBV5-5	-	TRBJ1-3	TGTGCCAGCGGGGACAGCCCTTTCTCTGGAAACACCATATATTTT	CASGDSPFSGNTIYF
TRBD1	TRBV9	-	TRBJ1-4	TGTGCCAGCAGCGTATTCGGGGGGACAGGGGGCGCTAATGAAAAACTGTTTTTT	CASSVFGGTGGANEKLFF